A single T cell receptor beta chain is shown here with its context. What it binds is unknown. The method was immunoSEQ multiplex PCR; TCRdb's version includes in-frame clones alone and lacks a portion of them. The repertoire holds 140,000 or so clones, with 80% to 90% as singletons. The data belong to a study of cytomegalovirus exposure and HLA in healthy donors. General study findings and limits: Cytomegalovirus association was listed for around 170 TCR beta chains.

V shed 0 bases and J shed 4 bases, with 12 bases lying between them. Germline assignment: CDR1 SNHLY and CDR2 FYNNEI. The CDR3 extends over 15 amino acids. The gene calls are TRBV2 and TRBJ1-2, with D unresolved. The receptor was isolated from a woman younger than 45 in good health and CMV-seropositive. The sample consisted of PBMCs. CDR3 DNA: TGTGCCAGCAGTGAAGCCAATCCGGTGGTCTATGGCTACACCTTC. As protein: CASSEANPVVYGYTF.